The 15 T cell receptor beta chains presented below share a single source sample, sequenced in a study of regulatory T cells in long-lasting Graves disease. Indicated time point: newly diagnosed GD, antithyroid drugs for less than 3 months. Extracted PBMC RNA gave rise to the TCR library. Arm-PCR with iRepertoire HTBI primers amplified the CDR3 regions for these TCR beta libraries. One entry per CDR3 protein, called by TCRdb with MiXCR from the multiplex PCR reads. The sample yields about 470,000 distinct CDR3 sequences, about 16% seen once. The data also belong to a second study, concerning T cells in Graves' hyperthyroidism and ophthalmopathy.

Sequences were derived from peripheral blood mononuclear cells (PBMCs), sampled at new diagnosis, from a patient treated with antithyroid drugs. These receptors all stem from a woman aged 25 to 39 with Graves disease.

This clonotype was picked up many times. The chain carries TRBV12-3 or TRBV12-4 and TRBJ1-2; D is uncertain. There are 13 residues in the CDR3. V lost 3 bases to trimming and J lost 8 bases, with 13 bases between them. The chain's CDR3 is CASSFLSAEGYTF. CDR3 nucleotide sequence: TGTGCCAGCAGTTTTTTGTCAGCCGAGGGCTACACCTTC.

The rearrangement joins TRBV2 to TRBJ2-7; D gene uncertain. The CDR3 loop spans 12 amino acids. V was trimmed by 6 bases and J by 5 bases, leaving 11 bases between them. Germline V gene data show CDR1 as SNHLY and CDR2 as FYNNEI. The DNA of the CDR3 is TGTGCCAGCAGGGCCCCTGGGAACGAGCAGTACTTC. Protein: CASRAPGNEQYF.

On this clonotype itself: A much larger clonotype is one base distant, so this may be a read error. The chain joins TRBV6-1 to TRBJ1-2; unclear D gene. Germline-derived CDR1 and CDR2 are MNHNS and SASEGT. The CDR3 is made up of 16 amino acids. CDR3 sequence reads: CAGRSPIVNFNYGYTF. Here the CDR3 DNA reads TGTGCCGGCAGGAGCCCCATCGTGAACTTCAACTATGGCTACACCTTC.

In its sample, this clonotype was seen many times. The chain employs TRBV3-1 and TRBJ2-1; 7 bases match TRBD1. Germline CDR1 reads LGHDT; CDR2 reads YNNKEL (reference sequence). The length of the CDR3 is 15 residues. V dropped 3 bases and J dropped 7; count of bases not matched to a gene: 9. The CDR3 is CASSQLSRGKNEQFF. The CDR3 nucleotides are TGTGCCAGCAGCCAGCTTAGCAGGGGGAAAAATGAGCAGTTCTTC.

This clonotype was recorded many times. V is TRBV2 and J is TRBJ2-3; D is unclear. Trimming left V 2 bases short and J 0 bases short, with 12 bases between. This CDR3 is built from 16 residues. CDR1 is SNHLY, CDR2 FYNNEI, per germline. The CDR3, as DNA: TGTGCCAGCAGTGAAAACGGCTATCTTAGCACAGATACGCAGTATTTT. Translating it yields CASSENGYLSTDTQYF.

This clonotype was observed many times. The J gene is TRBJ1-1, the V gene TRBV20-1; D is possibly TRBD1 (5 bases). Trimming took 0 bases from V and 4 from J, leaving 15 bases between them. Germline CDR1 DFQATT, CDR2 SNEGSKA (reference sequence). CDR3 length equals 15 residues. CDR3 protein: CSARDLGGGVTEAFF. The CDR3 coding sequence is TGCAGTGCTAGAGATTTGGGCGGGGGGGTCACTGAAGCTTTCTTT.

The chain employs TRBV7-3 and TRBJ2-1, with TRBD2 matching 8 bases. The V and J ends lost 3 bases and 9 bases, in that order; junction bases with no gene match: 7. This CDR3 comprises 14 residues. Germline V lookup: CDR1 SGHTA, CDR2 FQGTGA. CDR3 sequence: CASSFGTRWSEQFF. The CDR3 bases are TGTGCCAGCAGCTTTGGGACTAGGTGGAGTGAGCAGTTCTTC.

As for this clonotype: This may come from a read error, since a much larger clone is one base off. In nucleotides, the CDR3 is TGTGCCTGGAGTGTACTTGTCAGGGCAACTTACAATGAGCGGTTCTTC. Residues: CAWSVLVRATYNERFF. This chain uses TRBV30 with TRBJ2-1; tentative D call: TRBD1 (5 bases). Germline V gene data show CDR1 as GTSNPN and CDR2 as SVGIG (reference sequence). CDR3 size: 16 residues.

By frequency in the sample, this clonotype is medium-sized. J is TRBJ1-3 and V is TRBV12-3 or TRBV12-4; D is possibly TRBD1 (6 bases). The ends were cut back, 4 bases at V and 4 bases at J, with 14 bases in the middle. The CDR3 extends over 15 amino acids. This CDR3 is CASSSRGGAGNTIYF. The CDR3, as DNA: TGTGCCAGCAGTTCCCGGGGGGGCGCGGGAAACACCATATATTTT.

This clonotype came up many times. The gene calls are TRBV7-3 and TRBJ2-5; possibly TRBD2 for D (6 bases). CDR1 SGHTA and CDR2 FQGTGA come from the germline V gene. The CDR3 loop spans 14 amino acids. V lost 2 bases to trimming and J lost 1 base, with 8 bases between them. CDR3 sequence reads: CASSLVSGQETQYF. CDR3 DNA: TGTGCCAGCAGCTTAGTTAGCGGCCAAGAGACCCAGTACTTC.

V gene TRBV6-1 combines with J gene TRBJ2-4, with 7 bases identical to TRBD2. J gave up 4 bases and V 4 bases, and 10 bases lay outside the gene matches. Germline V gene data show CDR1 as MNHNS and CDR2 as SASEGT. The CDR3 sequence is 16 residues long. The CDR3 here is CASSGGASGDKNIQYF. CDR3 coding DNA: TGTGCCAGCAGTGGAGGGGCTAGCGGCGATAAAAACATTCAGTACTTC.

This clonotype was counted many times. The chain employs TRBV5-1 and TRBJ2-7; 10 bases align to TRBD2. Germline CDR1 is SGHRS and CDR2 is YFSETQ. Unmatched junction bases numbered 18, after V lost 0 bases and J lost 3 bases. CDR3 length equals 20 residues. The CDR3 DNA reads as TGCGCCAGCAGCTTGGCCGGGCTAGCGGGAGCTATACCCATCTTCTACGAGCAGTACTTC. Protein product: CASSLAGLAGAIPIFYEQYF.

This clonotype has more than one count but fewer than ten. The chain carries TRBV24-1 and TRBJ2-3; D might be TRBD2 (5 bases). Trimming removed 7 bases at V and 4 bases at J, with 17 bases between. Germline V gives CDR1 KGHDR, CDR2 SFDVKD. The CDR3 consists of 15 residues. The CDR3 DNA follows: TGTGCCACCAGAAACGGGGTGGGAGTAGCAGATACGCAGTATTTT. It yields the protein CATRNGVGVADTQYF.

This clonotype was counted only a few times. The rearrangement uses TRBV6-2 or TRBV6-3 and TRBJ2-7; 14 nucleotides match TRBD2. V was pared by 4 bases and J by 4 bases, with 6 bases of the junction left unmatched. The germline gives CDR1 MNHEY, CDR2 SVGEGT. CDR3 length: 16 amino acids. This CDR3 reads CASSWGTSGSFYEQYF. In DNA form, the CDR3 reads TGTGCCAGCAGTTGGGGGACTAGCGGGAGTTTTTACGAGCAGTACTTC.

The chain couples TRBV7-9 to TRBJ2-7; TRBD2 matches 8 bases. With V trimmed by 5 bases and J by 6 bases, 18 bases remained unmatched. The CDR3 covers 17 residues. Germline loops: CDR1 SEHNR, CDR2 FQNEAQ (reference sequence). CDR3 in amino acids: CASSPGRPGLGLGEQYF. Written as DNA, the CDR3 is TGTGCCAGCAGCCCCGGGAGGCCGGGACTAGGGTTAGGCGAGCAGTACTTC.